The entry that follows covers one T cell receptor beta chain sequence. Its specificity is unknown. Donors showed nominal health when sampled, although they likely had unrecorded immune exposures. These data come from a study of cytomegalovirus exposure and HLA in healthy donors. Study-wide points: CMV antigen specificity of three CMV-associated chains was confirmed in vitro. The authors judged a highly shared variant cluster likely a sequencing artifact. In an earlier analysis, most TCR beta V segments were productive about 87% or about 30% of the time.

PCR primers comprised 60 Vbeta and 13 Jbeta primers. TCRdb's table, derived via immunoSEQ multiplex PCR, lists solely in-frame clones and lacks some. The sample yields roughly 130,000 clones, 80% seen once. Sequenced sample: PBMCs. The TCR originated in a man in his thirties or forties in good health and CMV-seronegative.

CDR3 region: CASSLGATSRRSREQFF. DNA of the CDR3: TGTGCCAGCAGCTTGGGGGCGACTAGCCGACGCAGCAGGGAGCAGTTCTTC. This sequence joins TRBV5-6 and TRBJ2-1; TRBD2 aligns across 7 bases. Germline V lookup: CDR1 SGHDT, CDR2 YYEEEE. This CDR3 spans 17 amino acids. J was trimmed by 10 bases and V by 0 bases; bases with no gene match: 16.